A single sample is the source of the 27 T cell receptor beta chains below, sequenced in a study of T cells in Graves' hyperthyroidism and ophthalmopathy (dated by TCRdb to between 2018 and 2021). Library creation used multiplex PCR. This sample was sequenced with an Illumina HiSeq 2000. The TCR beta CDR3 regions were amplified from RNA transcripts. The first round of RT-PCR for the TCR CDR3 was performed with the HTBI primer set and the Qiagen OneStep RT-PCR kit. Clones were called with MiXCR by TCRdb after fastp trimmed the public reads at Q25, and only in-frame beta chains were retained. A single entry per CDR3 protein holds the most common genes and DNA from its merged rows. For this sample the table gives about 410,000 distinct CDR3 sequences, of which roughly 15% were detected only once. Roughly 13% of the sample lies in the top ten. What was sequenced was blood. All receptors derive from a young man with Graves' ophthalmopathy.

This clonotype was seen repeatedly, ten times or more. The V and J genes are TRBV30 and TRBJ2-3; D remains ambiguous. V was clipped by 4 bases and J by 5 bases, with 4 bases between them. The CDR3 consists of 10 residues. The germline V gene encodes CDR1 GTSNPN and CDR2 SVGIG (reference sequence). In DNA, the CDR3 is TGTGCCTGGACCCGAGATACGCAGTATTTT. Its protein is CAWTRDTQYF.

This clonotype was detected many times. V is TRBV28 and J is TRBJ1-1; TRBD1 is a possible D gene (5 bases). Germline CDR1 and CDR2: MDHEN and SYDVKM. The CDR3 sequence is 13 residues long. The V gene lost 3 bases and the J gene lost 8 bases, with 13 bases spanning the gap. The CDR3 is CASSFFQGSEAFF. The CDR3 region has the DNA TGTGCCAGCAGTTTTTTCCAGGGATCGGAAGCTTTCTTT.

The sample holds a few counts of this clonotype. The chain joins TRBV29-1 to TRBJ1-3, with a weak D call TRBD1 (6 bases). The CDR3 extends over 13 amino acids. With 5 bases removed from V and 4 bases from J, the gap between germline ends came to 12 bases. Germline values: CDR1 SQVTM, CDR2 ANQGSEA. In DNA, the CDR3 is TGCAGCGTTCTGGGGCAGGGGGGAAACACCATATATTTT. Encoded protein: CSVLGQGGNTIYF.

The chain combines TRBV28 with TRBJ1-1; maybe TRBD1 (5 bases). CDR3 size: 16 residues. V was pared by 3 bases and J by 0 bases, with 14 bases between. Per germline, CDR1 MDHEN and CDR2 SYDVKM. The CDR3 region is CASSFGGGGMNTEAFF. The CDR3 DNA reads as TGTGCCAGCAGTTTTGGGGGGGGAGGGATGAACACTGAAGCTTTCTTT.

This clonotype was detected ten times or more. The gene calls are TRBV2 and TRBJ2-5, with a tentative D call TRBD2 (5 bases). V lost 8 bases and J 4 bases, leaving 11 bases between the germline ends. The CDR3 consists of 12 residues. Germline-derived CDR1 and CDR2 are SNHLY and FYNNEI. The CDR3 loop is CASGEGGETQYF. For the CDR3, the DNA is TGTGCCAGCGGAGAGGGTGGAGAGACCCAGTACTTC.

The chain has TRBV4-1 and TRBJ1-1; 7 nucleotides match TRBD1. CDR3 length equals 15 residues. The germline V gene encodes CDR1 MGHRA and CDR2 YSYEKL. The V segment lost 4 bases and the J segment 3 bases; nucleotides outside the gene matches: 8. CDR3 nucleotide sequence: TGCGCCAGCAGCCCGAACAGGGGAGTAGACACTGAAGCTTTCTTT. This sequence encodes CASSPNRGVDTEAFF.

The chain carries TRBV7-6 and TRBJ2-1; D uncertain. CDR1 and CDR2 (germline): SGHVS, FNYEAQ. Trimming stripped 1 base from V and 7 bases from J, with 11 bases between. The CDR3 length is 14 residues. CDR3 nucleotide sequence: TGTGCCAGCAGCTTAGAGGCCATTATAAATGAGCAGTTCTTC. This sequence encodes CASSLEAIINEQFF. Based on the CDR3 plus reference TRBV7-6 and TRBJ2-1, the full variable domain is GAGVSQSPRYKVTKRGQDVALRCDPISGHVSLYWYRQALGQGPEFLTYFNYEAQQDKSGLPNDRFSAERPEGSISTLTIQRTEQRDSAMYRCASSLEAIINEQFFGPGTRLTVL.

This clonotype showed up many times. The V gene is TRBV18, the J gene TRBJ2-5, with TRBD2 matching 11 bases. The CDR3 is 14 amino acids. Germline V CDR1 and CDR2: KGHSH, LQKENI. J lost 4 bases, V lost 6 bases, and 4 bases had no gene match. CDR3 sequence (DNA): TGTGCCAGCTCTCTGCTAGCGGGAGGAGAGACCCAGTACTTC. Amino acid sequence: CASSLLAGGETQYF.

CDR3 DNA sequence: TGTGCCAGCAGAAGGGGGAGGTTGGACACTGAAGCTTTCTTT. The encoded protein is CASRRGRLDTEAFF. This chain connects TRBV10-3 to TRBJ1-1, with D tentatively TRBD1 (6 bases). V gave up 10 bases and J gave up 3 bases, with 18 bases separating them. Germline V gives CDR1 ENHRY, CDR2 SYGVKD. The CDR3 runs 14 residues.

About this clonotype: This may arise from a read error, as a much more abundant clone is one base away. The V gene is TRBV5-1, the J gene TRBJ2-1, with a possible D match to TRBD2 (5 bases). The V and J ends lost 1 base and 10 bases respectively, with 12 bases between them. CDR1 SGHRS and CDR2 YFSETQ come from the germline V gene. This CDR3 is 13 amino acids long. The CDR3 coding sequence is TGCGCCAGCAGCTTGTACGGGATGGACGAGCAGTTCTTC. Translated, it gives CASSLYGMDEQFF.

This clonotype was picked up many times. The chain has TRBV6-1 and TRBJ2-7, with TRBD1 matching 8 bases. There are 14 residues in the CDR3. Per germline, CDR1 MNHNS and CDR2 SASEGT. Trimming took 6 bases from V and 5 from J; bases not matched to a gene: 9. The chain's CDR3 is CASRPDRDRHEQYF. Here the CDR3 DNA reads TGTGCCAGCAGGCCGGACAGGGACAGGCACGAGCAGTACTTC.

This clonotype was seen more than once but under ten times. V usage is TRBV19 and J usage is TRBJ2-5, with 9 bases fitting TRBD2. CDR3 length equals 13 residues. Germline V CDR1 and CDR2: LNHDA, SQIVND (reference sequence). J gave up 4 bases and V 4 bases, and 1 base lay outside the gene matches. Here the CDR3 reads CASSTLAGETQYF. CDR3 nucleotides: TGTGCCAGTAGTACACTAGCGGGAGAGACCCAGTACTTC.

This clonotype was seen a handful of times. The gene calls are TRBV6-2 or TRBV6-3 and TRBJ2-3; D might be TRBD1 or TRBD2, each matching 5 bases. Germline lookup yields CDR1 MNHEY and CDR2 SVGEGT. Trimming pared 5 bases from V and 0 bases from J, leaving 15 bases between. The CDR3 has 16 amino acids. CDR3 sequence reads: CASSTPTGPSTDTQYF. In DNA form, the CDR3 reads TGTGCCAGCAGTACTCCGACGGGGCCTAGCACAGATACGCAGTATTTT.

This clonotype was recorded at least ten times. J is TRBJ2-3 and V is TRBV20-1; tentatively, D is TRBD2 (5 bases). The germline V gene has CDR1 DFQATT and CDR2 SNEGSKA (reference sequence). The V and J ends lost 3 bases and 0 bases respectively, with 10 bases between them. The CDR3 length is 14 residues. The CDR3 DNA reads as TGCAGTGCTAGTTTAGCGACTAGCACAGATACGCAGTATTTT. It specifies CSASLATSTDTQYF.

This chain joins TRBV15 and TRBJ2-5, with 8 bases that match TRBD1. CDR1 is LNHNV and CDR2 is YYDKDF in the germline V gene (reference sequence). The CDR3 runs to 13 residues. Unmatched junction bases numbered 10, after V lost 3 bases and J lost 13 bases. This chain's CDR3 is CATSSQGAGTPYF. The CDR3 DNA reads TGTGCCACCAGCAGCCAGGGGGCCGGGACTCCGTACTTC.

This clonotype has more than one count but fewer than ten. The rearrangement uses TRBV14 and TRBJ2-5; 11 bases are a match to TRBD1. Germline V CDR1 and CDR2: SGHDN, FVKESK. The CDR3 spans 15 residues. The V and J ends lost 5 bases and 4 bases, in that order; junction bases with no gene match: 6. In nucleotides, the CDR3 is TGTGCCAGCAGCGGAGGACAGGGGGCTCTAGAGACCCAGTACTTC. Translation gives CASSGGQGALETQYF.

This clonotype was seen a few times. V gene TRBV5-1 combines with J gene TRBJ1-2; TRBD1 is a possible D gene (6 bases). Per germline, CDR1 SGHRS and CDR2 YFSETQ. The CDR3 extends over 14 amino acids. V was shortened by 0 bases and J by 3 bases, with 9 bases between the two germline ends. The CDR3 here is CASSLEGGYYGYTF. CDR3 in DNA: TGCGCCAGCAGCTTGGAGGGGGGCTACTATGGCTACACCTTC.

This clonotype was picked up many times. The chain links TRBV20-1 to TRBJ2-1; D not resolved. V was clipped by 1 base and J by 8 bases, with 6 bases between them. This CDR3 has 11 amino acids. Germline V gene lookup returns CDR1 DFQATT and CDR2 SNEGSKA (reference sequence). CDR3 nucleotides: TGCAGTGCTAGAGGCACATATGAGCAGTTCTTC. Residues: CSARGTYEQFF.

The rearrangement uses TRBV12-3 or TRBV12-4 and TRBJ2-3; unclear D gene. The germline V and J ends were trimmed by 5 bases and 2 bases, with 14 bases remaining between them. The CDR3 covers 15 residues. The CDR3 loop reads CASSLSSSATDTQYF. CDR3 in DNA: TGTGCCAGCAGTCTCTCGAGTTCTGCCACAGATACGCAGTATTTT.

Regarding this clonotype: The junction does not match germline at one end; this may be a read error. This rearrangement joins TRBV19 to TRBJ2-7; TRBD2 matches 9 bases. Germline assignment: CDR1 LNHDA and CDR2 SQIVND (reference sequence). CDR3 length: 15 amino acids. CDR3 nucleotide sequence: TGTGCCAGTAGAACCCACCCTAGCGGGGACTACCAGCAGCACTTC. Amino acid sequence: CASRTHPSGDYQQHF. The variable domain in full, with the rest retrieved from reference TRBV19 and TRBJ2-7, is DGGITQSPKYLFRKEGQNVTLSCEQNLNHDAMYWYRQDPGQGLRLIYYSQIVNDFQKGDIAEGYSVSREKKESFPLTVTSAQKNPTAFYLCASRTHPSGDYQQHFGPGTRLTVT.

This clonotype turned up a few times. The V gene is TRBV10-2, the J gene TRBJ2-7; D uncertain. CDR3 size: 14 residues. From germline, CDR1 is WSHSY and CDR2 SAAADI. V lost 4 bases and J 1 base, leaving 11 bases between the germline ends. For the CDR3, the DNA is TGCGCCAGCAGTGGGACGAGCGAGTCCTACGAGCAGTACTTC. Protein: CASSGTSESYEQYF.

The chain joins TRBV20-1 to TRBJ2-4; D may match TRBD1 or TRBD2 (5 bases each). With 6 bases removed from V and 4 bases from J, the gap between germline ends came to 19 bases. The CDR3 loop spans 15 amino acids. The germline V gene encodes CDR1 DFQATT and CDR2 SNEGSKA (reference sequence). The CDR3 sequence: CSATRDSEGKNIQYF. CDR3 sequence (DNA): TGCAGTGCAACCCGGGATTCCGAGGGGAAAAACATTCAGTACTTC.

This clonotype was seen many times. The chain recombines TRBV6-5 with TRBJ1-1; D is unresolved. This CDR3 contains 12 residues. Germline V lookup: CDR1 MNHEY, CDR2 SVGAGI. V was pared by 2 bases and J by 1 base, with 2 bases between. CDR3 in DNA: TGTGCCAGCAGTTACCGGAACACTGAAGCTTTCTTT. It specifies CASSYRNTEAFF.

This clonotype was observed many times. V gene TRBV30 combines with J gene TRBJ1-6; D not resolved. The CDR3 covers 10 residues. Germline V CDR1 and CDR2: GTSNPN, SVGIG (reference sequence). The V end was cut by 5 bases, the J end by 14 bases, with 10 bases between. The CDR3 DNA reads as TGTGCCTGGGAGGCCGTTACCCTCCACTTT. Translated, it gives CAWEAVTLHF. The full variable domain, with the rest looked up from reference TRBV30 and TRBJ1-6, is SQTIHQWPATLVQPVGSPLSLECTVEGTSNPNLYWYRQAAGRGLQLLFYSVGIGQISSEVPQNLSASRPQDRQFILSSKKLLLSDSGFYLCAWEAVTLHFGNGTRLTVT.

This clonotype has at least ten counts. The CDR3 DNA reads TGTGCCAGCTCACCAACTGCGGGAGTCCTAGAAGGCTACACCTTC. It yields the protein CASSPTAGVLEGYTF. V gene TRBV18 combines with J gene TRBJ1-2; no clear D. CDR3 length equals 15 residues. Per the germline V gene, CDR1 is KGHSH and CDR2 is LQKENI. V gave up 2 bases and J gave up 8 bases, with 18 bases separating them.

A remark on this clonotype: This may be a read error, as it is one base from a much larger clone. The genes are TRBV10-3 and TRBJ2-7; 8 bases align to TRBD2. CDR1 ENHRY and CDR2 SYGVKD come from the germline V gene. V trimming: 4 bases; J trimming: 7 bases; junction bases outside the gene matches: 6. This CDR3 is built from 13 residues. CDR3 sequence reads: CAISGTSLEEQYF. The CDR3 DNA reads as TGTGCCATCAGTGGGACTAGCCTGGAGGAGCAGTACTTC.

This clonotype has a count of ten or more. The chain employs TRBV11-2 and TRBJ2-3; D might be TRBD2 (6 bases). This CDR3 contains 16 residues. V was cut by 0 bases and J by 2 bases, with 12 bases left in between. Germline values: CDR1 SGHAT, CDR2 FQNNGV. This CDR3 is CASSLELAVNTDTQYF. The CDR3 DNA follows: TGTGCCAGCAGCTTAGAACTAGCCGTTAACACAGATACGCAGTATTTT. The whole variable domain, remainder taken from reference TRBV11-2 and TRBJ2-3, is EAGVAQSPRYKIIEKRQSVAFWCNPISGHATLYWYQQILGQGPKLLIQFQNNGVVDDSQLPKDRFSAERLKGVDSTLKIQPAKLEDSAVYLCASSLELAVNTDTQYFGPGTRLTVL.